This is a list of T cell receptor beta chains from one sample in a study of blood T cell repertoires in COVID-19. Produced via immunoSEQ multiplex PCR; TCRdb's table is partial and in-frame only. In the table there are hundreds of thousands of clones, approximately 86% of which are singletons. Sequences were obtained from peripheral blood. These receptors all come from a young woman with COVID-19, enrolled during active disease. CDR3s leave out the opening cysteine and the closing phenylalanine or tryptophan.

TRBV7-9,ASSKQGMNTEAF
TRBV6-4,ASSEGVARGETQY
TRBV5-6,ASSFEDRGPGELF
TRBV30,AWSDDAGGPETQY
TRBV13,ASSPRGGWGSKESNEQF
TRBV4-1,ASSQEGGGPSTDTQY
TRBV5-4,ASSLGTSIEQY
TRBV6-4,ASRPGQTGGYT
TRBV12-3/TRBV12-4,ASSQTGYNEQF
TRBV25-1,ASSAGVDTGELF
TRBV15,ATSRGQGRVNEQF
TRBV5-1,ASSPWTGGYTEAF
TRBV9,ASSVTGGMNTEAF
TRBV19,ASSRDFPTYEQY
TRBV3-1/TRBV3-2,ASSQTGTGIGEQY
TRBV5-6,ASSFGGAHNSPLH